What follows is one T cell receptor beta chain and its context. Its antigen is still unknown. The V end lost 3 bases, the J end lost 1 base, and 9 bases lay between the germline ends. There are 13 residues in the CDR3. Per the germline V gene, CDR1 is SQVTM and CDR2 is ANQGSEA. Using CD45RO/CCR7/CD25/CD127/CD95/CD27, CD4+ naive, central memory, regulatory and stem cell-like memory cells were sorted. This sample stems from a study of beta chain features in type 1 diabetes. General study points: PCR might pick shorter templates more often, in the same way for patients and controls.

What was sequenced were expressed TCRB transcripts, since all of the isolated RNA had been reverse transcribed. Only in-frame clones appear in the TCRdb table, and some are missing; sequencing was by immunoSEQ multiplex PCR. The table shows 400,000 to 600,000 clones, with about 29% occurring only once. This chain joins TRBV29-1 and TRBJ1-1; TRBD1 might be the D (6 bases). This receptor was obtained from a young man in good health. The specimen sequenced was naive CD4+ T cells from blood. CDR3 amino acids: CSVDGGPNTEAFF. DNA of the CDR3: TGCAGCGTTGACGGGGGCCCGAACACTGAAGCTTTCTTT.